The 26 T cell receptor beta chains below all came from one sample that was sequenced in a study of shared clonotypes between healthy human individuals. Assay used: immunoSEQ multiplex PCR; TCRdb lists only in-frame clones, some missing. The sample contains roughly 2,500,000 clones, approximately 93% of which appear only once. The specimen was naive CD4+ T cells from PBMCs. Subset of the sample: CD45RA+ positively selected. The source of these receptors is a man younger than 35 in good health. Some clones in this sample may be carry-over from other donors' samples.

Regarding this clone: The identical CDR3 is also encoded by other nucleotide sequences in the sample. The chain is built from TRBV28 and TRBJ2-7; 9 bases map to TRBD2. Germline CDR1 and CDR2: MDHEN and SYDVKM. V was clipped by 2 bases and J by 4 bases; unmatched bases: 3. There are 14 residues in the CDR3. This CDR3 reads CASSLTSGSYEQYF. The CDR3 DNA reads as TGTGCCAGCAGTTTAACTAGCGGGTCTTACGAGCAGTACTTC.

The chain combines TRBV5-1 with TRBJ2-1; tentative D call: TRBD2 (5 bases). The V and J ends lost 1 base and 9 bases respectively, with 17 bases between them. The CDR3 is made up of 15 amino acids. Per germline, CDR1 SGHRS and CDR2 YFSETQ. The CDR3 bases are TGCGCCAGCAGCTTGAATACCGCCCCGCGGGCTGAGCAGTTCTTC. It translates to CASSLNTAPRAEQFF.

J is TRBJ2-1 and V is TRBV7-3, with 10 bases aligning to TRBD2. The V gene's germline CDR1 is SGHTA and CDR2 FQGTGA. This CDR3 spans 16 amino acids. Trimming at V came to 4 bases and at J to 4 bases, leaving 7 bases not matched to a gene. CDR3 sequence (DNA): TGTGCCAGCAGCTATCTAGCGGGAGTAGGGTACAATGAGCAGTTCTTC. The encoded protein is CASSYLAGVGYNEQFF. Drawing the rest from reference TRBV7-3 and TRBJ2-1, the complete variable domain is GAGVSQTPSNKVTEKGKYVELRCDPISGHTALYWYRQSLGQGPEFLIYFQGTGAADDSGLPNDRFFAVRPEGSVSTLKIQRTERGDSAVYLCASSYLAGVGYNEQFFGPGTRLTVL.

This clone has just one count. This chain joins TRBV2 and TRBJ1-2, with 8 bases fitting TRBD1. Germline CDR1 reads SNHLY; CDR2 reads FYNNEI. V shed 11 bases, J shed 2 bases, and the junction held 4 bases outside the gene matches. This CDR3 contains 12 residues. In DNA form, the CDR3 reads TGTGCCGGACAGGGTAGGAACTATGGCTACACCTTC. Translated, it gives CAGQGRNYGYTF.

The CDR3 protein is CASSLSAGDNEKLFF. Written as DNA, the CDR3 is TGTGCCAGCAGCTTATCGGCCGGGGATAATGAAAAACTGTTTTTT. The chain combines TRBV11-2 with TRBJ1-4; D gene ambiguous. There are 15 residues in the CDR3. Germline-derived CDR1 and CDR2 are SGHAT and FQNNGV. Trimming took 2 bases from V and 4 from J, leaving 11 bases between them.

The V and J genes are TRBV15 and TRBJ1-5, with unresolved D. V lost 6 bases and J 1 base, leaving 13 bases between the germline ends. Germline CDR1 and CDR2: LNHNV and YYDKDF (reference sequence). The CDR3 extends over 15 amino acids. CDR3 DNA: TGTGCCACCAGAACCCCGGCTTTGAGCAATCAGCCCCAGCATTTT. This sequence encodes CATRTPALSNQPQHF. Full variable domain (missing parts from reference TRBV15 and TRBJ1-5): DAMVIQNPRYQVTQFGKPVTLSCSQTLNHNVMYWYQQKSSQAPKLLFHYYDKDFNNEADTPDNFQSRRPNTSFCFLDIRSPGLGDTAMYLCATRTPALSNQPQHFGDGTRLSIL.

The chain joins TRBV6-1 to TRBJ2-7; 11 bases are shared with TRBD2. The germline V gene has CDR1 MNHNS and CDR2 SASEGT. Losses at the gene ends were 6 bases for V and 4 bases for J; bases not matched to a gene: 8. The CDR3 extends over 15 amino acids. The CDR3 region is CASSQTSGSSYEQYF. The CDR3 DNA is TGTGCCAGCAGCCAAACTAGCGGGAGCTCTTACGAGCAGTACTTC.

The chain recombines TRBV7-9 with TRBJ2-4; D not resolved. From germline, CDR1 is SEHNR and CDR2 FQNEAQ (reference sequence). V lost 8 bases and J 0 bases, leaving 8 bases between the germline ends. The CDR3 totals 13 residues. CDR3 nucleotide sequence: TGTGCCAGCGGGGATCTAGCCAAAAACATTCAGTACTTC. This sequence encodes CASGDLAKNIQYF. Full variable domain (outside the CDR3, taken from reference TRBV7-9 and TRBJ2-4): DTGVSQNPRHKITKRGQNVTFRCDPISEHNRLYWYRQTLGQGPEFLTYFQNEAQLEKSRLLSDRFSAERPKGSFSTLEIQRTEQGDSAMYLCASGDLAKNIQYFGAGTRLSVL.

The V and J genes are TRBV6-1 and TRBJ1-5; D uncertain. The V and J ends lost 8 bases and 6 bases respectively, with 14 bases between them. Germline V gives CDR1 MNHNS, CDR2 SASEGT. The CDR3 length is 13 residues. The CDR3 here is CASGVRGAQPQHF. In DNA form, the CDR3 reads TGTGCCAGCGGTGTTCGGGGAGCTCAGCCCCAGCATTTT.

The chain has TRBV5-4 and TRBJ1-3, with 9 bases matching TRBD1. V was pared by 4 bases and J by 1 base, with 6 bases of the junction left unmatched. The CDR3 covers 16 residues. The germline V gene has CDR1 SGHNT and CDR2 YYREEE (reference sequence). In DNA, the CDR3 is TGTGCCAGCAGCCCGGGACAGGGTTTGTCTGGAAACACCATATATTTT. It specifies CASSPGQGLSGNTIYF. Complete variable domain (other parts from reference TRBV5-4 and TRBJ1-3): ETGVTQSPTHLIKTRGQQVTLRCSSQSGHNTVSWYQQALGQGPQFIFQYYREEENGRGNFPPRFSGLQFPNYSSELNVNALELDDSALYLCASSPGQGLSGNTIYFGEGSWLTVV.

V and J are TRBV6-1 and TRBJ2-1; D unclear. This CDR3 is 14 amino acids long. Per the germline V gene, CDR1 is MNHNS and CDR2 is SASEGT. V lost 8 bases to trimming and J lost 4 bases, with 15 bases between them. The CDR3 nucleotides are TGTGCCAGCCAAACAGTCACACGTTACAATGAGCAGTTCTTC. Amino acid sequence: CASQTVTRYNEQFF.

CDR3 amino acids: CASSPRDRGLEQYF. CDR3 sequence (DNA): TGTGCCAGCAGCCCCCGGGACAGGGGGCTCGAGCAGTACTTC. The chain carries TRBV9 and TRBJ2-7, with 12 bases identical to TRBD1. The trim removed 4 bases at V and 6 bases at J, leaving 5 bases unmatched. This CDR3 spans 14 amino acids. Per the germline V gene, CDR1 is SGDLS and CDR2 is YYNGEE.

V gene TRBV7-2 combines with J gene TRBJ2-3; 8 bases match TRBD2. Germline V CDR1 and CDR2: SGHTA, FQGNSA. J was trimmed by 3 bases and V by 2 bases; bases with no gene match: 10. The CDR3 covers 17 residues. The chain's CDR3 is CASSLQISPGGTDTQYF. The DNA for the CDR3 is TGTGCCAGCAGCTTACAAATCTCTCCGGGAGGGACAGATACGCAGTATTTT.

V and J are TRBV5-1 and TRBJ2-7; D is ambiguous. The germline CDR1 and CDR2 sequences are SGHRS and YFSETQ. V gave up 3 bases and J gave up 3 bases, with 16 bases separating them. This CDR3 has 15 residues. The CDR3 loop is CASSYGLTPDYEQYF. The DNA for the CDR3 is TGCGCCAGCAGCTACGGGCTGACCCCAGACTACGAGCAGTACTTC.

This sequence joins TRBV18 and TRBJ1-3; possible D gene TRBD1, 5 bases. CDR3 size: 15 residues. The germline V gene encodes CDR1 KGHSH and CDR2 LQKENI. V shed 7 bases and J shed 8 bases, with 21 bases lying between them. DNA of the CDR3: TGTGCCAGCTTCTCCGGGACGAGGAGCCGGGACACCATATATTTT. Translation gives CASFSGTRSRDTIYF.

The gene calls are TRBV27 and TRBJ2-7; possible D gene TRBD2, 6 bases. V gave up 3 bases and J gave up 2 bases, with 14 bases separating them. Germline V gene data show CDR1 as MNHEY and CDR2 as SMNVEV (reference sequence). The CDR3 length is 15 residues. The CDR3 sequence is CASSFLAGKTYEQYF. Here the CDR3 DNA reads TGTGCCAGCAGTTTTCTCGCGGGAAAAACCTACGAGCAGTACTTC.

This clone showed up just once. The J gene is TRBJ1-5, the V gene TRBV7-2; weak D call: TRBD1 (5 bases). The CDR3 totals 16 residues. V was pared by 0 bases and J by 3 bases, with 12 bases between. Germline lookup yields CDR1 SGHTA and CDR2 FQGNSA. CDR3 region: CASSLAAQGTNQPQHF. The CDR3 region has the DNA TGTGCCAGCAGCTTAGCGGCGCAGGGAACCAATCAGCCCCAGCATTTT.

The chain links TRBV6-5 to TRBJ2-3; D is unclear. This CDR3 region has 14 residues. V lost 0 bases, J lost 4 bases, and 8 bases lay in between. Per the germline V gene, CDR1 is MNHEY and CDR2 is SVGAGI. CDR3 protein: CASSYSLGSDTQYF. DNA for the CDR3: TGTGCCAGCAGTTACTCTCTAGGGTCAGATACGCAGTATTTT.

The J gene is TRBJ2-1, the V gene TRBV5-1; TRBD2 matches 9 bases. From germline, CDR1 is SGHRS and CDR2 YFSETQ. The CDR3 is 14 amino acids. V shed 0 bases, J shed 9 bases, and the junction held 4 bases outside the gene matches. The CDR3 is CASSLGLAVLEQFF. CDR3 sequence (DNA): TGCGCCAGCAGCTTGGGACTAGCGGTCCTTGAGCAGTTCTTC.

J is TRBJ2-5 and V is TRBV4-1, with D tentatively TRBD2 (6 bases). Germline V gene sequence: CDR1 MGHRA, CDR2 YSYEKL. V was clipped by 2 bases and J by 5 bases, with 18 bases between them. CDR3 length equals 16 residues. The CDR3, as DNA: TGCGCCAGCAGCCAATTTCCGGGAGTATTAGGGGAGACCCAGTACTTC. Residues: CASSQFPGVLGETQYF.

The genes are TRBV11-2 and TRBJ2-7, with D possibly being TRBD1 (6 bases). This CDR3 is built from 15 residues. V lost 1 base to trimming and J lost 0 bases, with 10 bases between them. Germline V gives CDR1 SGHAT, CDR2 FQNNGV. The CDR3 bases are TGTGCCAGCAGCTTAGTACAGGGAATCTCCTACGAGCAGTACTTC. Translation: CASSLVQGISYEQYF.

The chain employs TRBV5-1 and TRBJ2-1; 10 bases map to TRBD2. Germline assignment: CDR1 SGHRS and CDR2 YFSETQ. V gave up 5 bases and J gave up 7 bases; unmatched junction bases: 9. This CDR3 contains 15 residues. The CDR3 sequence: CASSFSGGVTNEQFF. CDR3 DNA: TGCGCCAGCAGTTTCAGCGGGGGGGTTACGAATGAGCAGTTCTTC.

The chain couples TRBV11-2 to TRBJ2-5; possible D gene TRBD1, 5 bases. Trimming took off 2 bases at V and 2 bases at J, with 12 bases between the two ends. CDR1 is SGHAT, CDR2 FQNNGV, per germline. This CDR3 is 15 amino acids long. CDR3 DNA sequence: TGTGCCAGCAGCTTACTGAGACAGCTGCAAGAGACCCAGTACTTC. This sequence encodes CASSLLRQLQETQYF.

The V call is TRBV4-2, the J call TRBJ2-7; maybe TRBD2 (6 bases). The germline V gene encodes CDR1 LGHNA and CDR2 YNFKEQ. CDR3 size: 16 residues. Deletions cut 4 bases from V and 2 bases from J, with 18 bases between. CDR3 sequence: CASSPSGSREPYEQYF. In DNA, the CDR3 is TGTGCCAGCAGCCCCTCAGGTTCCCGGGAGCCCTACGAGCAGTACTTC.

The genes are TRBV7-9 and TRBJ1-4; D is uncertain. Germline V gives CDR1 SEHNR, CDR2 FQNEAQ (reference sequence). The CDR3 is made up of 14 amino acids. The V gene lost 3 bases and the J gene lost 1 base, with 6 bases spanning the gap. For the CDR3, the DNA is TGTGCCAGCAGCTTCAGAGAAACTAATGAAAAACTGTTTTTT. Its protein product is CASSFRETNEKLFF. Filled out from reference TRBV7-9 and TRBJ1-4, the complete variable domain reads DTGVSQNPRHKITKRGQNVTFRCDPISEHNRLYWYRQTLGQGPEFLTYFQNEAQLEKSRLLSDRFSAERPKGSFSTLEIQRTEQGDSAMYLCASSFRETNEKLFFGSGTQLSVL.

Comments on this clone: One end of the junction fails to match germline, which may point to a read error. J is TRBJ1-5 and V is TRBV19; 11 positions match TRBD1. Germline-derived CDR1 and CDR2 are LNHDA and SQIVND (reference sequence). CDR3 length: 17 amino acids. As DNA, the CDR3 is TGTGCCAGCAGTAATCGCGGACAGGGGGCTAGCAATCAGCCCCAGCATTTT. Amino acid sequence: CASSNRGQGASNQPQHF.